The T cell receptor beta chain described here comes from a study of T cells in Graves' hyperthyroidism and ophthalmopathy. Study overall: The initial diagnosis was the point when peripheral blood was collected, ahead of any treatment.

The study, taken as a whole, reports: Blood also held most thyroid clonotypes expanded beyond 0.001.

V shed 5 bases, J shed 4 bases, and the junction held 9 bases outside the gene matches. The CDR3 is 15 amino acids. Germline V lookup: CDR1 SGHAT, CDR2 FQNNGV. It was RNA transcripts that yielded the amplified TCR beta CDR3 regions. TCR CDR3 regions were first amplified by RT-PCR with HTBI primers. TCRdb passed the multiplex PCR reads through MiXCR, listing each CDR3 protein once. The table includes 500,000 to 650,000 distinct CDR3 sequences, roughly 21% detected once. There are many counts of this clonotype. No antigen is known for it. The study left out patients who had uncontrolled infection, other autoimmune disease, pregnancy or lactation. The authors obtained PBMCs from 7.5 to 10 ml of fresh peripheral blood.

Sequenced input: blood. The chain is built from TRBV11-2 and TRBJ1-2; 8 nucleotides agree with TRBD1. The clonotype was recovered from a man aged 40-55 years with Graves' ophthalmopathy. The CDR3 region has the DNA TGTGCCAGCAGCCCTACAGGGGGGGAATTCTATGGCTACACCTTC. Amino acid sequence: CASSPTGGEFYGYTF.